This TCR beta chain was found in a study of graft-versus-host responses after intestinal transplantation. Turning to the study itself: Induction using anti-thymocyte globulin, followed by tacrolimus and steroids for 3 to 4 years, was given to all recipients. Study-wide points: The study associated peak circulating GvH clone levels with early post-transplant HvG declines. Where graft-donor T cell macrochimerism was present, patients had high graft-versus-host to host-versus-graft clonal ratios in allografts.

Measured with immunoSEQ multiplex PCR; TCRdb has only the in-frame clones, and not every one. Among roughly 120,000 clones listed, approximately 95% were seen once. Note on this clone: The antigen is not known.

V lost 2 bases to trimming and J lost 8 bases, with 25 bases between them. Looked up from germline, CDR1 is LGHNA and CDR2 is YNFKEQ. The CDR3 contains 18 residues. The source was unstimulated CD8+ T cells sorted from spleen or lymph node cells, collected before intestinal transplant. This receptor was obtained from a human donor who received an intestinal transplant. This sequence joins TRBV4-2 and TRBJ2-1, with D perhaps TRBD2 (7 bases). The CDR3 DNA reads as TGTGCCAGCAGCCAATCCTTGGCTAGGGGGAGGGTAAGAGATGAGCAGTTCTTC. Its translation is CASSQSLARGRVRDEQFF.